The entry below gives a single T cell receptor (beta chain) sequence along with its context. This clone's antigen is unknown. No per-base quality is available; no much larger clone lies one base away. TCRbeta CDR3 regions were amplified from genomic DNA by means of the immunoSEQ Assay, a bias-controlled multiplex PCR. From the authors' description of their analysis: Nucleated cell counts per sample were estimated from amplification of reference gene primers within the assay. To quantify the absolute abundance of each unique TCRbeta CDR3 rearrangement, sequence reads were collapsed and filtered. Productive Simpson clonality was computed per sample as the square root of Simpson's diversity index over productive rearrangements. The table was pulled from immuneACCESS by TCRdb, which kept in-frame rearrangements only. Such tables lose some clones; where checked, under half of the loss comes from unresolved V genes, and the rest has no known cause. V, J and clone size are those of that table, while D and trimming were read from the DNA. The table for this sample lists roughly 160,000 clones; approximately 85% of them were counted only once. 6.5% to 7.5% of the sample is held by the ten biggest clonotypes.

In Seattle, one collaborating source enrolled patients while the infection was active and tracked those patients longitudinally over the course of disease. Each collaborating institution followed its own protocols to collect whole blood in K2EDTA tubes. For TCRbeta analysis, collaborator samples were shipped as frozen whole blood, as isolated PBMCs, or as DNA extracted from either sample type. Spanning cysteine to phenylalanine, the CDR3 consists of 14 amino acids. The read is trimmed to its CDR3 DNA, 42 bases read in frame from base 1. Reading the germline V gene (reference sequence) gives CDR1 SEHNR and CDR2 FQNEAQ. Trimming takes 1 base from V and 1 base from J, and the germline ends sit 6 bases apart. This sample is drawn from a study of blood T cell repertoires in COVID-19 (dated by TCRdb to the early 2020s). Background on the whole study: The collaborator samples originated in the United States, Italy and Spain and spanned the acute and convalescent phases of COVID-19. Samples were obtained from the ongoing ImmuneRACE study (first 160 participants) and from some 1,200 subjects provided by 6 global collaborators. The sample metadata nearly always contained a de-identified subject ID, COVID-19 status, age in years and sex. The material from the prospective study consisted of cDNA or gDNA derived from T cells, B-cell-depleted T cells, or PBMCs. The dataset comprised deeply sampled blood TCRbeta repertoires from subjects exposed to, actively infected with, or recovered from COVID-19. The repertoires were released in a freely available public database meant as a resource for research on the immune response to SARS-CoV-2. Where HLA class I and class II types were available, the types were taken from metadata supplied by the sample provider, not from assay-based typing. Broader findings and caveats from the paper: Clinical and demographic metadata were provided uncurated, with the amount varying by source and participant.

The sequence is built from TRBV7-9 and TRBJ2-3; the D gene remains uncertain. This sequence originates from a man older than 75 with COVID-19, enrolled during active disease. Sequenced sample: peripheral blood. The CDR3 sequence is CASSLVRGTDTQYF. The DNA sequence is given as TGTGCCAGCAGCTTAGTCCGGGGCACAGATACGCAGTATTTT.